This is a list of T cell receptor beta chains from one sample in a study of blood T cells in healthy people across ages. TCRdb called the 5' RACE reads again in MiXCR, with one record for every CDR3 protein. In the table there are hundreds of thousands of distinct CDR3 sequences, roughly 20% of which are singletons. Sequencing input: blood. The receptors here all came from a man in his 70s in good health. Both conserved end residues are part of each CDR3. D genes are given only for firm matches. Size is stated for part of the rows, as once, few or many counts, or as a class when the clone is expanded.

V gene: TRBV20-1
D gene: -
CDR3 length: 15
J gene: TRBJ1-6
clone size: -
CDR3 protein: CSAIISRQGNSPLHF
CDR3 DNA: TGCAGTGCTATTATATCCCGGCAGGGGAATTCACCCCTCCACTTT

V gene: TRBV5-6
D gene: TRBD2
CDR3 length: 14
J gene: TRBJ2-7
clone size: few
CDR3 protein: CASSGGDGSYEQYF
CDR3 DNA: TGTGCCAGCAGCGGGGGGGACGGATCCTACGAGCAGTACTTC

V gene: TRBV6-1
D gene: -
CDR3 length: 13
J gene: TRBJ1-4
clone size: few
CDR3 protein: CASSEGFYEKLFF
CDR3 DNA: TGTGCCAGCAGCGAGGGCTTTTATGAAAAACTGTTTTTT

V gene: TRBV2
D gene: -
CDR3 length: 14
J gene: TRBJ1-5
clone size: -
CDR3 protein: CASRGEASNQPQHF
CDR3 DNA: TGTGCCAGCAGAGGGGAGGCTAGCAATCAGCCCCAGCATTTT

V gene: TRBV28
D gene: TRBD2
CDR3 length: 15
J gene: TRBJ2-3
clone size: few
CDR3 protein: CASPPGGRDTDTQYF
CDR3 DNA: TGTGCCAGTCCCCCCGGGGGGAGGGACACAGATACGCAGTATTTT

V gene: TRBV5-1
D gene: -
CDR3 length: 13
J gene: TRBJ2-1
clone size: -
CDR3 protein: CASTPEFHNEQFF
CDR3 DNA: TGCGCCAGCACCCCTGAGTTCCACAATGAGCAGTTCTTC

V gene: TRBV5-5
D gene: -
CDR3 length: 13
J gene: TRBJ2-3
clone size: -
CDR3 protein: CASRLEGLGTQYF
CDR3 DNA: TGTGCCAGCAGATTGGAGGGGTTGGGGACGCAGTATTTT

V gene: TRBV27
D gene: -
CDR3 length: 14
J gene: TRBJ2-1
clone size: -
CDR3 protein: CASKFGERSDEQFF
CDR3 DNA: TGTGCCAGCAAATTCGGGGAGCGAAGTGATGAGCAGTTCTTC

V gene: TRBV15
D gene: -
CDR3 length: 15
J gene: TRBJ2-5
clone size: -
CDR3 protein: CATSREWDPQETQYF
CDR3 DNA: TGTGCCACCAGCAGAGAATGGGACCCCCAAGAGACCCAGTACTTC

V gene: TRBV24-1
D gene: -
CDR3 length: 16
J gene: TRBJ2-6
clone size: few
CDR3 protein: CATSDARGNGANVLTF
CDR3 DNA: TGTGCCACCAGTGATGCCAGGGGTAATGGGGCCAACGTCCTGACTTTC

V gene: TRBV28
D gene: -
CDR3 length: 14
J gene: TRBJ2-7
clone size: few
CDR3 protein: CASSPAGNPDEQYF
CDR3 DNA: TGTGCCAGCAGTCCCGCGGGCAATCCGGACGAGCAGTACTTC

V gene: TRBV6-2/TRBV6-3
D gene: -
CDR3 length: 14
J gene: TRBJ2-7
clone size: few
CDR3 protein: CASSSTGSNYEQYF
CDR3 DNA: TGTGCCAGCAGCTCTACAGGATCCAACTACGAGCAGTACTTC

V gene: TRBV25-1
D gene: -
CDR3 length: 13
J gene: TRBJ1-1
clone size: -
CDR3 protein: CASSVSFGRRAFF
CDR3 DNA: TGTGCCAGCAGTGTATCCTTCGGGCGGAGAGCTTTCTTT

V gene: TRBV11-3
D gene: -
CDR3 length: 17
J gene: TRBJ2-3
clone size: few
CDR3 protein: CASSLTWGIDGTDTQYF
CDR3 DNA: TGTGCCAGCAGCTTAACTTGGGGGATCGACGGCACAGATACGCAGTATTTT

V gene: TRBV10-3
D gene: TRBD1
CDR3 length: 14
J gene: TRBJ1-4
clone size: few
CDR3 protein: CAISQGASNEKLFF
CDR3 DNA: TGTGCCATCAGCCAGGGGGCTTCTAATGAAAAACTGTTTTTT

V gene: TRBV20-1
D gene: -
CDR3 length: 13
J gene: TRBJ2-7
clone size: -
CDR3 protein: CSAREADTYEQYF
CDR3 DNA: TGCAGTGCTAGAGAGGCGGACACCTACGAGCAGTACTTC

V gene: TRBV6-2/TRBV6-3
D gene: -
CDR3 length: 12
J gene: TRBJ1-2
clone size: few
CDR3 protein: CASSQHPYGYTF
CDR3 DNA: TGTGCCAGCAGCCAACACCCCTATGGCTACACCTTC

V gene: TRBV5-1
D gene: TRBD1
CDR3 length: 18
J gene: TRBJ2-1
clone size: -
CDR3 protein: CASSLALGGTGGWVEQFF
CDR3 DNA: TGCGCCAGCAGCTTGGCCCTCGGCGGGACAGGGGGTTGGGTTGAGCAGTTCTTC

V gene: TRBV7-3
D gene: -
CDR3 length: 16
J gene: TRBJ2-1
clone size: -
CDR3 protein: CASSPQRDSSYNEQFF
CDR3 DNA: TGTGCCAGCAGCCCCCAGCGAGATAGCTCCTACAATGAGCAGTTCTTC

V gene: TRBV20-1
D gene: TRBD2
CDR3 length: 14
J gene: TRBJ2-7
clone size: -
CDR3 protein: CSASLPSGKYEQYF
CDR3 DNA: TGCAGTGCTAGTTTGCCTAGCGGGAAGTACGAGCAGTACTTC

V gene: TRBV4-1
D gene: TRBD2
CDR3 length: 14
J gene: TRBJ2-5
clone size: -
CDR3 protein: CASSQETSGHVRFF
CDR3 DNA: TGCGCCAGCAGCCAAGAGACTAGCGGTCATGTCAGGTTCTTC

V gene: TRBV5-5
D gene: -
CDR3 length: 14
J gene: TRBJ2-4
clone size: -
CDR3 protein: CASSSGTAKNIQYF
CDR3 DNA: TGTGCCAGCAGCTCAGGGACAGCCAAAAACATTCAGTACTTC

V gene: TRBV6-2/TRBV6-3
D gene: TRBD1
CDR3 length: 12
J gene: TRBJ2-5
clone size: -
CDR3 protein: CASRSGGAVQYF
CDR3 DNA: TGTGCCAGCAGATCAGGGGGCGCAGTCCAGTACTTC

V gene: TRBV28
D gene: TRBD1
CDR3 length: 15
J gene: TRBJ2-7
clone size: -
CDR3 protein: CASSPPLRDSREQYF
CDR3 DNA: TGTGCCAGCAGCCCCCCTCTCCGGGACAGTCGCGAGCAGTACTTC

V gene: TRBV15
D gene: -
CDR3 length: 18
J gene: TRBJ2-1
clone size: -
CDR3 protein: CATSRGQVGSSSYNEQFF
CDR3 DNA: TGTGCCACCAGCAGAGGACAGGTAGGCTCTAGCTCCTACAATGAGCAGTTCTTC

V gene: TRBV20-1
D gene: -
CDR3 length: 13
J gene: TRBJ1-3
clone size: few
CDR3 protein: CSAVAGEGNTIYF
CDR3 DNA: TGCAGTGCTGTAGCGGGGGAAGGAAACACCATATATTTT

V gene: TRBV12-3/TRBV12-4
D gene: -
CDR3 length: 13
J gene: TRBJ2-7
clone size: -
CDR3 protein: CASSLFRAYEQYF
CDR3 DNA: TGTGCCAGCAGTTTATTCCGCGCCTACGAGCAGTACTTC

V gene: TRBV6-6
D gene: -
CDR3 length: 13
J gene: TRBJ2-3
clone size: -
CDR3 protein: CASEARGTDTQYF
CDR3 DNA: TGTGCCAGCGAGGCTAGGGGCACAGATACGCAGTATTTT

V gene: TRBV9
D gene: -
CDR3 length: 15
J gene: TRBJ2-7
clone size: -
CDR3 protein: CASSPRTHMGYEQYF
CDR3 DNA: TGTGCCAGCAGCCCAAGGACACACATGGGCTATGAGCAGTACTTC

V gene: TRBV9
D gene: -
CDR3 length: 15
J gene: TRBJ2-7
clone size: many
CDR3 protein: CASSGDEGMSHEQYF
CDR3 DNA: TGTGCCAGCAGCGGGGATGAGGGGATGAGCCACGAGCAGTACTTC

V gene: TRBV12-3/TRBV12-4
D gene: -
CDR3 length: 17
J gene: TRBJ2-1
clone size: -
CDR3 protein: CASSLAPPASSYNEQFF
CDR3 DNA: TGTGCCAGCAGTTTAGCTCCCCCAGCCAGCTCCTACAATGAGCAGTTCTTC

V gene: TRBV18
D gene: -
CDR3 length: 13
J gene: TRBJ2-3
clone size: -
CDR3 protein: CASSPLARDTQYF
CDR3 DNA: TGTGCCAGCTCACCATTAGCTCGAGATACGCAGTATTTT

V gene: TRBV15
D gene: -
CDR3 length: 16
J gene: TRBJ2-7
clone size: -
CDR3 protein: CATSQGGASISYEQYF
CDR3 DNA: TGTGCCACCAGCCAAGGCGGGGCATCCATCTCCTACGAGCAGTACTTC

V gene: TRBV7-9
D gene: -
CDR3 length: 14
J gene: TRBJ2-2
clone size: few
CDR3 protein: CASSSTGQTPKLFF
CDR3 DNA: TGTGCCAGCAGCTCCACCGGTCAGACGCCGAAGCTGTTTTTT

V gene: TRBV28
D gene: -
CDR3 length: 11
J gene: TRBJ1-5
clone size: -
CDR3 protein: CASSTVSPQHF
CDR3 DNA: TGTGCCAGCAGTACCGTCAGTCCCCAGCATTTT

V gene: TRBV20-1
D gene: -
CDR3 length: 13
J gene: TRBJ2-3
clone size: few
CDR3 protein: CSARDSPADTQYF
CDR3 DNA: TGCAGTGCTAGAGATTCTCCGGCAGATACGCAGTATTTT

V gene: TRBV4-2
D gene: -
CDR3 length: 14
J gene: TRBJ2-2
clone size: -
CDR3 protein: CASSQEWVAGELFF
CDR3 DNA: TGTGCCAGCAGCCAAGAATGGGTGGCCGGGGAGCTGTTTTTT

V gene: TRBV6-2/TRBV6-3
D gene: TRBD2
CDR3 length: 19
J gene: TRBJ2-7
clone size: few
CDR3 protein: CASSYYPSGSIIRPYEQYF
CDR3 DNA: TGTGCCAGCAGTTACTATCCTAGCGGGAGTATAATCCGACCCTACGAGCAGTACTTC

V gene: TRBV5-1
D gene: TRBD2
CDR3 length: 13
J gene: TRBJ2-7
clone size: -
CDR3 protein: CASSATSGYEQYF
CDR3 DNA: TGCGCCAGCAGCGCGACTAGCGGCTACGAGCAGTACTTC

V gene: TRBV7-9
D gene: -
CDR3 length: 12
J gene: TRBJ2-7
clone size: -
CDR3 protein: CASSLLGDEQYF
CDR3 DNA: TGTGCCAGCAGCTTATTGGGGGATGAGCAGTACTTC

V gene: TRBV5-4
D gene: TRBD1
CDR3 length: 15
J gene: TRBJ2-7
clone size: few
CDR3 protein: CASSLEGAKSYEQYF
CDR3 DNA: TGTGCCAGCAGCTTGGAGGGGGCCAAATCCTACGAGCAGTACTTC

V gene: TRBV27
D gene: -
CDR3 length: 16
J gene: TRBJ2-1
clone size: -
CDR3 protein: CASSSAGTLGTNEQFF
CDR3 DNA: TGTGCCAGCAGCTCCGCCGGGACACTGGGAACAAATGAGCAGTTCTTC

V gene: TRBV20-1
D gene: -
CDR3 length: 14
J gene: TRBJ1-1
clone size: -
CDR3 protein: CSARDQARYTEAFF
CDR3 DNA: TGCAGTGCTAGAGATCAGGCCAGGTATACTGAAGCTTTCTTT

V gene: TRBV2
D gene: TRBD1
CDR3 length: 16
J gene: TRBJ1-2
clone size: few
CDR3 protein: CASSRDRDSPGYGYTF
CDR3 DNA: TGTGCCAGCAGTCGGGACAGGGACTCCCCTGGCTATGGCTACACCTTC

V gene: TRBV20-1
D gene: TRBD2
CDR3 length: 16
J gene: TRBJ2-1
clone size: few
CDR3 protein: CSARDAPGLVTNEQFF
CDR3 DNA: TGCAGTGCTAGAGATGCTCCGGGACTAGTCACTAATGAGCAGTTCTTC